The 29 T cell receptor beta chains in this list originate from one sample, sequenced in a study of beta chain features in type 1 diabetes (dated by TCRdb to 2016 to 2018). The library was obtained by the immunoSEQ multiplex PCR assay. The High Capacity cDNA Reverse Transcription Kit was used to reverse transcribe all of the isolated RNA, meaning that expressed TCRB transcripts were what got sequenced. Not all clones reach the TCRdb copy of this immuneACCESS table, which keeps in-frame sequences only. Checked studies attribute under half of the gap to unresolved V genes and leave the rest unexplained. The table for this sample lists some 270,000 clones; roughly an eighth of them were counted only once. Roughly 0.024% of the sample goes to the ten largest clones. Material: naive CD4+ T cells from blood. Taken with the paper, the label for cell subset or site translates to: true naive CD4+ T cells. Receptors were obtained from a woman aged 40-49 years in good health.

This clone showed up just a few times. The chain couples TRBV2 to TRBJ2-3; 8 bases line up with TRBD1. The CDR3 extends over 15 amino acids. The V gene's germline CDR1 is SNHLY and CDR2 FYNNEI. The V and J ends lost 6 bases and 3 bases, in that order; junction bases with no gene match: 8. This CDR3 is CASSLDRGRTDTQYF. CDR3 DNA sequence: TGTGCCAGCAGCCTTGACAGGGGACGGACAGATACGCAGTATTTT.

The chain employs TRBV5-1 and TRBJ2-2, with D perhaps matching TRBD1 (6 bases). The ends were cut back, 3 bases at V and 6 bases at J, with 12 bases in the middle. Germline V gene data show CDR1 as SGHRS and CDR2 as YFSETQ. This CDR3 contains 14 residues. The CDR3 nucleotides are TGCGCCAGCAGCTCCCAGGGGCACGCCGGGGAGCTGTTTTTT. Translation: CASSSQGHAGELFF.

This clone was counted only a few times. This chain uses TRBV2 with TRBJ2-2; D is possibly TRBD2 (6 bases). The germline V gene has CDR1 SNHLY and CDR2 FYNNEI. V was clipped by 7 bases and J by 0 bases, with 12 bases between them. The CDR3 runs 15 residues. The CDR3 region is CASIREASNTGELFF. Here the CDR3 DNA reads TGTGCCAGCATTAGGGAGGCCTCGAACACCGGGGAGCTGTTTTTT.

This clone was seen a few times. J is TRBJ2-2 and V is TRBV5-6, with 8 bases lining up with TRBD1. The CDR3 loop spans 17 amino acids. Trimming took 1 base from V and 4 from J; bases not matched to a gene: 9. Germline V gives CDR1 SGHDT, CDR2 YYEEEE. CDR3 in DNA: TGTGCCAGCAGCTTGATCCGACAGGGGCGAGGCACCGGGGAGCTGTTTTTT. Protein sequence: CASSLIRQGRGTGELFF.

The J gene is TRBJ2-2, the V gene TRBV6-5; the D is unclear. The CDR3 sequence is 13 residues long. Deletions cut 2 bases from V and 5 bases from J, with 6 bases between. Germline assignment: CDR1 MNHEY and CDR2 SVGAGI. The CDR3: CASSYPSTGELFF. The CDR3 region has the DNA TGTGCCAGCAGTTACCCGTCGACCGGGGAGCTGTTTTTT.

This clone has a handful of counts. This chain connects TRBV4-1 to TRBJ2-7, with 9 nucleotides matching TRBD1. The J segment lost 4 bases and the V segment lost 1 base, leaving 5 bases of the junction unmatched. Germline-derived CDR1 and CDR2 are MGHRA and YSYEKL. This CDR3 is 15 amino acids long. The CDR3 DNA is TGCGCCAGCAGCCAAGCGGGACAGGGTACTTACGAGCAGTACTTC. Protein: CASSQAGQGTYEQYF.

V and J are TRBV2 and TRBJ2-5; weak D call: TRBD1 (5 bases). The CDR3 covers 16 residues. Looked up from germline, CDR1 is SNHLY and CDR2 is FYNNEI. Between the trimmed V and J ends, which lost 0 bases and 7 bases, there was a span of 18 bases. The CDR3 nucleotides are TGTGCCAGCAGTGAAGCGCTTCCCAGGGTTAGGGTGACCCAGTACTTC. This codes for CASSEALPRVRVTQYF.

The chain uses TRBV7-9 and TRBJ1-1, with 9 bases aligning to TRBD1. Germline V gives CDR1 SEHNR, CDR2 FQNEAQ (reference sequence). V was clipped by 3 bases and J by 0 bases; unmatched bases: 2. The CDR3 has 15 amino acids. The CDR3 is CASSLTGGVNTEAFF. CDR3 nucleotides: TGTGCCAGCAGCTTGACAGGGGGGGTGAACACTGAAGCTTTCTTT.

This clone has just a few counts. The V gene is TRBV2, the J gene TRBJ2-7; D gene uncertain. Between the trimmed V and J ends, which lost 8 bases and 2 bases, there was a span of 7 bases. CDR1 and CDR2 from the germline V gene are SNHLY and FYNNEI. This CDR3 has 11 residues. The CDR3 loop reads CASSSPYEQYF. The CDR3 DNA reads TGTGCCAGCTCGAGCCCCTACGAGCAGTACTTC.

This clone was detected a few times. The rearrangement joins TRBV19 to TRBJ1-5; no reliable D call. Trimming removed 5 bases from V and 3 bases from J, with 8 bases in between. Per the germline V gene, CDR1 is LNHDA and CDR2 is SQIVND (reference sequence). There are 13 residues in the CDR3. This CDR3 is CASSQDNNQPQHF. Written as DNA, the CDR3 is TGTGCCAGTAGTCAGGATAACAATCAGCCCCAGCATTTT. Supplemented by reference TRBV19 and TRBJ1-5, the full variable domain reads DGGITQSPKYLFRKEGQNVTLSCEQNLNHDAMYWYRQDPGQGLRLIYYSQIVNDFQKGDIAEGYSVSREKKESFPLTVTSAQKNPTAFYLCASSQDNNQPQHFGDGTRLSIL.

This clone was seen many times. This chain links TRBV14 with TRBJ2-7; maybe TRBD1 (6 bases). Per the germline V gene, CDR1 is SGHDN and CDR2 is FVKESK. The CDR3 extends over 12 amino acids. Between the trimmed V and J ends, which lost 4 bases and 6 bases, there was a span of 10 bases. DNA of the CDR3: TGTGCCAGCAGCCCACAGGGTCGCGAGCAGTACTTC. As protein: CASSPQGREQYF.

The rearrangement joins TRBV18 to TRBJ2-7, with a weak D call TRBD2 (6 bases). The CDR3 consists of 15 residues. With 2 bases removed from V and 0 bases from J, the gap between germline ends came to 11 bases. Germline CDR1 KGHSH, CDR2 LQKENI. The CDR3, as DNA: TGTGCCAGCTCACCAATCCGGGGGAGCTCCTACGAGCAGTACTTC. It yields the protein CASSPIRGSSYEQYF.

This clone has only a few counts. CDR3 loop: CASRKRFGGGAGETQYF. The CDR3 region has the DNA TGTGCCAGCAGAAAGCGGTTCGGCGGGGGGGCCGGGGAGACCCAGTACTTC. The chain has TRBV7-2 and TRBJ2-5; 9 bases are a match to TRBD2. The trim removed 6 bases at V and 5 bases at J, leaving 16 bases unmatched. This CDR3 contains 17 residues. In germline, CDR1 is SGHTA, CDR2 FQGNSA.

This chain uses TRBV6-1 with TRBJ2-5, with D perhaps matching TRBD2 (5 bases). CDR1 is MNHNS and CDR2 is SASEGT in the germline V gene. Between the trimmed V and J ends, which lost 4 bases and 5 bases, there was a span of 8 bases. The CDR3 sequence is 12 residues long. CDR3 bases: TGTGCCAGCAGTGCGAGGGTTGAGACCCAGTACTTC. Translated, it gives CASSARVETQYF.

This clone was seen only a few times. V is TRBV13 and J is TRBJ2-3; D may be TRBD1 (7 bases). The CDR3 is made up of 15 amino acids. Germline CDR1 is PRHDT and CDR2 is FYEKMQ (reference sequence). V was shortened by 2 bases and J by 2 bases, with 11 bases between the two germline ends. CDR3 protein: CASSLIRGATDTQYF. The CDR3 nucleotides are TGTGCCAGCAGCTTAATCAGGGGGGCCACAGATACGCAGTATTTT.

This clone was counted a few times. This rearrangement joins TRBV29-1 to TRBJ2-3, with 7 bases that match TRBD1. V trimming: 8 bases; J trimming: 5 bases; junction bases outside the gene matches: 4. The CDR3 consists of 11 residues. Germline CDR1 reads SQVTM; CDR2 reads ANQGSEA. CDR3 region: CSTYRGDTQYF. In nucleotides, the CDR3 is TGCAGCACCTACAGGGGAGATACGCAGTATTTT.

The CDR3 DNA reads TGTGCCAGCAGTGTACGCTCTATGGCGGGGGGGCGCAGTGAGCAGTTCTTC. Translating it yields CASSVRSMAGGRSEQFF. This chain uses TRBV2 with TRBJ2-1; 9 bases fit TRBD2. V lost 4 bases, J lost 9 bases, and 16 bases stayed unmatched. This CDR3 contains 17 residues. Germline V CDR1 and CDR2: SNHLY, FYNNEI.

The sample holds a few counts of this clone. The chain carries TRBV5-4 and TRBJ2-3, with D possibly matching TRBD2 (7 bases). The CDR3 is 17 amino acids. V lost 1 base, J lost 4 bases, and 19 bases lay in between. Germline V lookup: CDR1 SGHNT, CDR2 YYREEE (reference sequence). As DNA, the CDR3 is TGTGCCAGCAGCTTGAGGAGCGGCGGGGGCGTGGCAGATACGCAGTATTTT. Protein sequence: CASSLRSGGGVADTQYF.

This clone appeared a few times. The chain has TRBV6-6 and TRBJ2-2; weak D call: TRBD1 (5 bases). Trimming pared 0 bases from V and 7 bases from J, leaving 6 bases between. Looked up from germline, CDR1 is MNHNY and CDR2 is SVGAGI (reference sequence). There are 13 residues in the CDR3. The CDR3 region is CASSYSTDGELFF. The CDR3 region has the DNA TGTGCCAGCAGTTACTCGACAGACGGGGAGCTGTTTTTT.

The chain combines TRBV6-5 with TRBJ2-3; tentative D call: TRBD1 (6 bases). Germline V CDR1 and CDR2: MNHEY, SVGAGI. This CDR3 spans 12 amino acids. V lost 7 bases, J lost 1 base, and 6 bases lay in between. Written as DNA, the CDR3 is TGTGCCAGCACAGGGGGCACAGATACGCAGTATTTT. Translating it yields CASTGGTDTQYF.

The chain combines TRBV10-3 with TRBJ2-1; 7 positions match TRBD2. The CDR3 spans 15 residues. Germline CDR1 ENHRY, CDR2 SYGVKD. With V trimmed by 9 bases and J by 3 bases, 11 bases remained unmatched. For the CDR3, the DNA is TGTGCCATATCAGGACGGGGGGATCTCTACAATGAGCAGTTCTTC. Translation gives CAISGRGDLYNEQFF.

This clone was recorded many times. CDR3 DNA sequence: TGTGCCAGCAGCTTAGAGCTAGCGGGGGGAGAGCTGTTTTTT. This encodes CASSLELAGGELFF. The chain links TRBV7-2 to TRBJ2-2, with TRBD2 matching over 11 bases. The CDR3 spans 14 residues. Germline lookup yields CDR1 SGHTA and CDR2 FQGNSA. The J segment lost 11 bases and the V segment lost 1 base, leaving 3 bases of the junction unmatched. Using reference TRBV7-2 and TRBJ2-2 for the parts outside the CDR3, the full variable domain is GAGVSQSPSNKVTEKGKDVELRCDPISGHTALYWYRQSLGQGLEFLIYFQGNSAPDKSGLPSDRFSAERTGGSVSTLTIQRTQQEDSAVYLCASSLELAGGELFFGEGSRLTVL.

This clone came up a few times. This chain joins TRBV19 and TRBJ2-7; TRBD2 aligns across 7 bases. The V gene's germline CDR1 is LNHDA and CDR2 SQIVND (reference sequence). Germline trimming cut 6 bases from V and 4 bases from J; bases unmatched to any gene: 6. The CDR3 runs to 13 residues. The chain's CDR3 is CASSLSGAYEQYF. As DNA, the CDR3 is TGTGCCAGTAGCCTAAGCGGGGCGTACGAGCAGTACTTC.

This clone was seen only a few times. V is TRBV2 and J is TRBJ2-3, with 7 bases that match TRBD1. CDR1 SNHLY and CDR2 FYNNEI come from the germline V gene. Trimming cost V 7 bases and J 2 bases; bases outside gene matches: 6. CDR3 size: 14 residues. CDR3 sequence reads: CASKKGQATDTQYF. The CDR3, as DNA: TGTGCCAGCAAAAAAGGACAGGCCACAGATACGCAGTATTTT.

The table lists this clone with a few counts. V usage is TRBV14 and J usage is TRBJ2-7; 7 bases are shared with TRBD1. CDR3 length: 14 residues. CDR1 SGHDN and CDR2 FVKESK come from the germline V gene. V lost 4 bases, J lost 3 bases, and 6 bases stayed unmatched. The CDR3 here is CASSRDSAIYEQYF. Written as DNA, the CDR3 is TGTGCCAGCAGCCGGGACAGTGCGATCTACGAGCAGTACTTC.

The CDR3 region has the DNA TGTGCCATCATCGACTCCCAAACAGATACGCAGTATTTT. This codes for CAIIDSQTDTQYF. V usage is TRBV10-3 and J usage is TRBJ2-3; D gene ambiguous. V was cut by 7 bases and J by 3 bases, with 11 bases left in between. Germline V CDR1 and CDR2: ENHRY, SYGVKD. The CDR3 contains 13 residues.

This chain connects TRBV4-3 to TRBJ2-5, with a weak D call TRBD2 (5 bases). Near its end, the DNA agrees better with TRBJ2-7, so the J call may be wrong. Germline V CDR1 and CDR2: LGHNA, YSLEER. The CDR3 totals 15 residues. The CDR3 DNA is TGCGCCAGCAGCCAAACCCCGGTGGGAGCCTACGAGCAGTACTTC. Its protein product is CASSQTPVGAYEQYF.

The J gene is TRBJ2-1, the V gene TRBV6-1, with a weak D call TRBD1 (6 bases). This CDR3 has 17 residues. The V gene lost 1 base and the J gene lost 3 bases, with 16 bases spanning the gap. CDR1 is MNHNS, CDR2 SASEGT, per germline. As DNA, the CDR3 is TGTGCCAGCAGTGAAGGATGGGGGCAGCCCAACTACAATGAGCAGTTCTTC. Its protein product is CASSEGWGQPNYNEQFF.

The CDR3 DNA reads TGTGCCAGCAGAGCCGGGACAGGGGGTAATGAAAAACTGTTTTTT. Translated, it gives CASRAGTGGNEKLFF. The chain recombines TRBV2 with TRBJ1-4; 11 positions agree with TRBD1. The V gene end was trimmed by 6 bases and the J gene end by 4 bases; junction bases not matched to a gene: 4. The CDR3 spans 15 residues. Germline V gene sequence: CDR1 SNHLY, CDR2 FYNNEI.